This section outlines one T cell receptor beta chain sequence together with its context. Which antigen it targets is not known. No base quality values were provided; no much bigger clone lies one nucleotide off. Trimming removed 1 base from V and 1 base from J, leaving 14 bases between the germline ends. CDR1 is given as MNHNS and CDR2 as SASEGT, both from the germline V gene. The CDR3 covers 17 residues, taking in both the cysteine and the phenylalanine. Solely the CDR3 DNA is kept, with 51 bases framed from the first base. The data originate from a study of blood T cell repertoires in COVID-19 (dated by TCRdb to the early 2020s). Notes on the research overall: The collaborator samples originated in the United States, Italy and Spain and spanned the acute and convalescent phases of COVID-19. The material from the prospective study consisted of cDNA or gDNA derived from T cells, B-cell-depleted T cells, or PBMCs. The repertoires were released in a freely available public database intended as a resource for research on the immune response to SARS-CoV-2. HLA class I and class II types, where available, came from metadata supplied by the sample provider rather than from assay-based typing. Subjects who had been exposed to COVID-19, were actively infected with it, or had recovered from it provided the deeply sampled blood TCRbeta repertoires that made up the dataset. Samples came from the ongoing ImmuneRACE study (first 160 participants) plus 1,254 subjects from 6 global collaborators. A de-identified subject ID, COVID-19 status, age in years and sex were almost always included in the sample metadata. General study outcomes and caveats: The amount of clinical and demographic metadata varied by source and participant and was provided uncurated.

Participants in the prospective study were aged 18 to 89 years, lived in 24 United States geographic areas, and enrolled through a virtual design. In the prospective study, participants were assigned to cohorts based on the clinical history participants reported in a screening survey and a study questionnaire. Recovered participants in ImmuneRACE Cohort 3 were defined as having two consecutive negative NP/OP PCR tests, clearance from a healthcare professional, or resolution of symptoms. In the prospective study, whole blood, serum and a nasopharyngeal or oropharyngeal swab were collected from each participant by mobile phlebotomists. Over an approximately 2-month period, participants in the prospective study had the option of providing additional blood draws and questionnaires. Before DNA extraction, blood samples from the prospective study were shipped at room temperature or frozen. TCRbeta CDR3 regions were amplified from genomic DNA by means of the immunoSEQ Assay, a bias-controlled multiplex PCR. Per the authors' processing: The number of nucleated cells in each sample was estimated by amplification of reference gene primers within the assay. Sequence reads were collapsed and filtered to measure the absolute abundance of every unique TCRbeta CDR3 rearrangement. Productive Simpson clonality was computed per sample as the square root of Simpson's diversity index over productive rearrangements. What TCRdb holds here is the immuneACCESS table cut down to in-frame rearrangements. Part of the clones is not present; checked against another copy, under half of the missing clones reflect an unresolved V gene, and the others are unexplained. Clone size and V and J calls were adopted from that table, with D and trimming inferred from the DNA. The sample profile shows 450,000 to 500,000 clones; around 85% of them were found once. Roughly 8.5% of the sample is held by the ten biggest clonotypes.

The clonotype was recovered from a woman between 55 and 75 years old who had recovered from COVID-19. Material for sequencing was PBMCs or T cells enriched from blood (not recorded which). The sequence is built from TRBV6-1 and TRBJ1-5; there is no confident call for the D gene. The DNA reads as follows: TGTGCCAGCAGTGAAGGGTATAGGGAGTGGAGCAATCAGCCCCAGCATTTT. This gives the protein CASSEGYREWSNQPQHF.